A selection of T cell receptor beta chains follows, all from one sample in a study of T cell changes during pregnancy in multiple sclerosis. Clones were read by immunoSEQ multiplex PCR, and TCRdb kept only the in-frame ones, dropping some. This sample has approximately 44,000 clones, with 75% to 95% found just once. This sample comprised CD4+ T cells from peripheral blood mononuclear cells, obtained before pregnancy. The receptors originated from a female donor with multiple sclerosis, enrolled in a pregnancy study. Both conserved end residues are part of each CDR3. Each record gives: V gene, J gene, clone size, D gene, CDR3 DNA, CDR3 protein. The D gene is left open where the match is weak. Some rows have no size entry. The others give once, few or many, or a class for an expanded clone.

>TRBV7-9|TRBJ1-1|NA|NA
TGTGCCAGCAGCTTAGGAGCGAACACTGAAGCTTTCTTT
CASSLGANTEAFF
>TRBV19|TRBJ2-3|NA|TRBD2
TGTGCCAGCGCGGGACTAGCTGGGACAGATACGCAGTATTTT
CASAGLAGTDTQYF
>TRBV7-3|TRBJ2-7|NA|NA
TGTGCCAGCAGCTTATGGGGAGGGGGAACCTACGAGCAGTACTTC
CASSLWGGGTYEQYF
>TRBV10-3|TRBJ2-3|NA|TRBD2
TGTGCCATCAGTGAGTCGAGCGCGGTGACTAGCGGGGCCACAGATACGCAGTATTTT
CAISESSAVTSGATDTQYF
>TRBV6-5|TRBJ1-1|NA|TRBD1
TGTGCCAGCAGGTTGACAGGGATCACTGAAGCTTTCTTT
CASRLTGITEAFF
>TRBV6-7|TRBJ2-5|NA|TRBD1
TGTGCCAGCAGTCACTGGCAAGGGGACAGGGAATGGGAGACCCAGTACTTC
CASSHWQGDREWETQYF
>TRBV27|TRBJ1-1|NA|TRBD1
TGTGCCAGCATCCTCCGGACAGGGAACACTGAAGCTTTCTTT
CASILRTGNTEAFF
>TRBV6-4|TRBJ1-4|NA|NA
TGTGCCAGCAAAGTTGTGGTGCGACCGGCGGGAAAACTGTTTTTT
CASKVVVRPAGKLFF
>TRBV7-9|TRBJ2-2|NA|NA
TGTGCCAGCAGCCCACGCGGGCCACCGAACACCGGGGAGCTGTTTTTT
CASSPRGPPNTGELFF
>TRBV4-1|TRBJ2-7|NA|NA
TGCGCCAGCAGCCACGTCCCGAGGAGTTACGAGCAGTACTTC
CASSHVPRSYEQYF
>TRBV7-6|TRBJ1-1|NA|NA
TGTGCCAGCAGCTTTGGCAGGGGGAACACTGAAGCTTTCTTT
CASSFGRGNTEAFF
>TRBV19|TRBJ2-1|NA|NA
TGTGCCAGTCCGATGGAGGGGCAGTTCTTC
CASPMEGQFF
>TRBV7-2|TRBJ2-7|NA|TRBD1
TGTGCCAGCAGCTCCCGGGACAGGGGGAGCGAGCAGTACTTC
CASSSRDRGSEQYF
>TRBV11-2|TRBJ2-3|NA|NA
TGTGCCAGCAGCTTAGATTCGAGGCGCACAGATACGCAGTATTTT
CASSLDSRRTDTQYF
>TRBV18|TRBJ1-3|few|NA
TGTGCCAGCTCACCGGGACTTGGAAACACCATATATTTT
CASSPGLGNTIYF
>TRBV18|TRBJ2-5|once|TRBD1
TGTGCCAGCTCAGGGACAGAAGAGACCCAGTACTTC
CASSGTEETQYF
>TRBV6-5|TRBJ2-1|few|TRBD1
TGTGCCAGCAGTTACGGGACAGCCAATGAGCAGTTCTTC
CASSYGTANEQFF
>TRBV18|TRBJ2-4|NA|NA
TGTGCCAGCTCACCACCCTATGACAAAAACATTCAGTACTTC
CASSPPYDKNIQYF
>TRBV5-8|TRBJ2-3|NA|NA
TGTGCCAGCAGCTTGGTACAGCCCGGCATGGGTACGCAGTATTTT
CASSLVQPGMGTQYF
>TRBV7-2|TRBJ1-1|NA|TRBD1
TGTGCCAGCAGCTTATACCCCGGGACAGCGAGCCAAATGAACACTGAAGCTTTCTTT
CASSLYPGTASQMNTEAFF
>TRBV9|TRBJ2-3|NA|TRBD2
TGTGCCAGCAGCGTAGGACTAGCGGGAGGGACAGATACGCAGTATTTT
CASSVGLAGGTDTQYF
>TRBV11-2|TRBJ2-7|NA|TRBD1
TGTGCCAGCAGCCCCCAAGGGGGCAGGGGGCTTTACGAGCAGTACTTC
CASSPQGGRGLYEQYF
>TRBV19|TRBJ1-2|NA|NA
TGTGCCAGTAGTAGTCACAGGCAGGGTAACTATGGCTACACCTTC
CASSSHRQGNYGYTF
>TRBV5-1|TRBJ1-4|NA|NA
TGCGCCAGCAGCACCCAGGGGATGGGTAATGAAAAACTGTTTTTT
CASSTQGMGNEKLFF
>TRBV7-9|TRBJ1-1|NA|NA
TGTGCCAGCAGCCCACGCGCAGGGGACACTGAAGCTTTCTTT
CASSPRAGDTEAFF